A single TCR beta chain is shown here with its context. This entry comes from a study of blood T cell repertoires in COVID-19. Looking at the study overall: Specimens from acute and convalescent COVID-19 originated in the United States, Italy and Spain.

The CDR3 consists of 15 residues. The germline CDR1 and CDR2 sequences are SGHRS and YFSETQ. The V and J ends lost 4 bases and 7 bases, in that order; junction bases with no gene match: 12. In the source study's methods: Reference gene primer amplification gave estimated nucleated cell counts. Here immunoSEQ multiplex PCR was the method, and the copy in TCRdb shows in-frame clones only, minus some. The DNA was the basis for D and trimming; V, J and clone size are from that table. The table has approximately 220,000 clones, roughly 83% seen once. Source material: peripheral blood. J is TRBJ2-7 and V is TRBV5-1; 9 nucleotides line up with TRBD1. This clonotype was sampled from a man aged 35 to 55 with acute or convalescent COVID-19. The CDR3 nucleotides read TGCGCCAGCAGCCCTGGTGGGACAGGGCTGGAAGAGCAGTACTTC. It encodes CASSPGGTGLEEQYF.